Shown below are 27 T cell receptor beta chains from a single sample sequenced in a study of Tregs in tolerant kidney transplant recipients. Profiling relied on immunoSEQ multiplex PCR, and the TCRdb table lists in-frame clones only, not all of them. This sample's table reports roughly 53,000 clones. The sample consisted of CD4+ T cells from blood, taken before the transplant. These TCRs come from a human donor who received a combined kidney and bone marrow transplant.

On this clone itself: Read data end 3 residues before the CDR3 end; the end is taken from the germline J gene. The chain links TRBV19 to TRBJ1-3; D is undetermined. The CDR3 is 11 residues long. The V end was cut by 9 bases, the J end by 5 bases, with 8 bases between. Germline V gene sequence: CDR1 LNHDA, CDR2 SQIVND (reference sequence). CDR3 DNA, as far as it was read: TGTGCCAGCAGAACTAGAAACACC. Its translation: CASRTRNT. The full CDR3 sequence reads CASRTRNTIYF.

Details on this clone: Read sequence stops 3 residues before the CDR3 end, and the germline J gene provides the missing end. This chain links TRBV7-8 with TRBJ1-2, with 8 bases identical to TRBD1. This CDR3 is built from 14 residues. Trimming at V came to 5 bases and at J to 4 bases, leaving 6 bases not matched to a gene. Germline CDR1 SGHVS, CDR2 FQNEAQ. The sequenced CDR3 bases are TGTGCCAGCAGCCAAGGACAGGGCCGCTATGGC. The encoded protein is CASSQGQGRYG. The entire CDR3 protein is CASSQGQGRYGYTF. Using reference TRBV7-8 and TRBJ1-2 for the parts outside the CDR3, the full variable domain is GAGVSQSPRYKVAKRGQDVALRCDPISGHVSLFWYQQALGQGPEFLTYFQNEAQLDKSGLPSDRFFAERPEGSVSTLKIQRTQQEDSAVYLCASSQGQGRYGYTFGSGTRLTVV.

Points on this clone: The CDR3 extends 3 residues past the end of the read, so its final part is completed from the germline J gene. The rearrangement joins TRBV19 to TRBJ2-3, with 8 bases lining up with TRBD1. The CDR3 is made up of 15 amino acids. V shed 4 bases and J 3 bases; nucleotides not matched to a gene: 6. Germline CDR1 reads LNHDA; CDR2 reads SQIVND (reference sequence). CDR3 amino acids: CASSSDRGSTDTQYF. CDR3 DNA, as far as it was read: TGTGCCAGTAGTAGTGACAGGGGTAGTACAGATACG.

Notes on this clone: The read falls 3 residues short of the CDR3 end, and the missing part is taken from the germline J gene. The rearrangement joins TRBV2 to TRBJ2-7; D unresolved. In germline, CDR1 is SNHLY, CDR2 FYNNEI. V dropped 2 bases and J dropped 1 base, with 9 bases sitting between them. The CDR3 contains 14 residues. The covered CDR3 bases are TGTGCCAGCAGTGAAAATACAGCTTCCTACGAG. This sequence encodes CASSENTASYE. The whole CDR3 sequence is CASSENTASYEQYF.

A note on this clone: Coverage ceases 3 residues before the CDR3 finishes, and the germline J gene fills in the end. The J gene is TRBJ2-1, the V gene TRBV5-1, with D possibly matching TRBD2 (6 bases). V was pared by 0 bases and J by 7 bases, with 14 bases between. The germline CDR1 and CDR2 sequences are SGHRS and YFSETQ. CDR3 length: 15 residues. CDR3 protein: CASSLVPGTFNEQFF. The sequenced part of the CDR3 DNA is TGCGCCAGCAGCTTGGTTCCCGGGACTTTTAATGAG. The whole variable domain, filled in from reference TRBV5-1 and TRBJ2-1, reads KAGVTQTPRYLIKTRGQQVTLSCSPISGHRSVSWYQQTPGQGLQFLFEYFSETQRNKGNFPGRFSGRQFSNSRSEMNVSTLELGDSALYLCASSLVPGTFNEQFFGPGTRLTVL.

Concerning this clone: The read comes to an end 3 residues before the CDR3 does, leaving the germline J gene to fill in the end. The chain joins TRBV18 to TRBJ2-1, with 9 bases identical to TRBD2. Germline assignment: CDR1 KGHSH and CDR2 LQKENI. This CDR3 contains 15 residues. J was trimmed by 3 bases and V by 0 bases; bases with no gene match: 0. The sequenced part of the CDR3 DNA is TGTGCCAGCTCACCACCGACTAGCGGCTACAATGAG. Amino acids: CASSPPTSGYNE. The CDR3, in full, reads CASSPPTSGYNEQFF.

With respect to this clone: The sequence runs out 3 residues before the end of the CDR3; the remainder is reconstructed from the germline J gene. J is TRBJ1-2 and V is TRBV20-1, with 7 bases matching TRBD1. CDR1 is DFQATT, CDR2 SNEGSKA, per germline (reference sequence). Germline trimming cut 5 bases from V and 2 bases from J; bases unmatched to any gene: 5. CDR3 length: 13 residues. The CDR3 sequence: CSAGFRGNYGYTF. CDR3 DNA (partial): TGCAGTGCTGGGTTCAGGGGGAACTATGGC.

About this clone: The read is 3 residues too short to cover the CDR3 end, so that end is filled in from the germline J gene. The J gene is TRBJ1-5, the V gene TRBV19; 9 bases map to TRBD1. V lost 8 bases to trimming and J lost 0 bases; unmatched junction nucleotides: 11. CDR3 length: 17 residues. CDR1 and CDR2 from the germline V gene are LNHDA and SQIVND (reference sequence). The CDR3: CASRPGQGFYSNQPQHF. The CDR3 bases that were read are TGTGCCAGTCGCCCCGGACAGGGGTTCTATAGCAATCAGCCC. Supplemented by reference TRBV19 and TRBJ1-5, the full variable domain reads DGGITQSPKYLFRKEGQNVTLSCEQNLNHDAMYWYRQDPGQGLRLIYYSQIVNDFQKGDIAEGYSVSREKKESFPLTVTSAQKNPTAFYLCASRPGQGFYSNQPQHFGDGTRLSIL.

Worth noting for this clone: The CDR3 extends 3 residues past the end of the read, so its final part is completed from the germline J gene. The rearrangement uses TRBV7-2 and TRBJ1-6; 12 nucleotides align to TRBD1. Germline V gives CDR1 SGHTA, CDR2 FQGNSA. This CDR3 has 15 amino acids. CDR3 region: CASSERGQGAQTLHF. The CDR3 DNA, read in part, is TGTGCCAGCAGCGAAAGGGGACAGGGGGCGCAGACC.

Points on this clone: The CDR3 end lies 3 residues beyond the end of the read and is filled in from the germline J gene. V and J are TRBV20-1 and TRBJ2-3, with 13 bases lining up with TRBD2. Germline trimming cut 5 bases from V and 4 bases from J; bases unmatched to any gene: 6. Germline-derived CDR1 and CDR2 are DFQATT and SNEGSKA (reference sequence). This CDR3 region has 15 residues. The CDR3 DNA, read in part, is TGCAGTGCTCCGACTAGCGGGAGGACCGCAGATACG. Its protein is CSAPTSGRTADT. The CDR3, in full, reads CSAPTSGRTADTQYF.

About this clone itself: The read is 3 residues too short to cover the CDR3 end, so that end is filled in from the germline J gene. The chain employs TRBV18 and TRBJ2-3; 8 bases line up with TRBD1. In germline, CDR1 is KGHSH, CDR2 LQKENI. V shed 3 bases and J 3 bases; nucleotides not matched to a gene: 5. The CDR3 sequence is 15 residues long. CDR3 bases read: TGTGCCAGCTCACCGGGACAGGTCGGTACAGATACG. This sequence encodes CASSPGQVGTDT. The whole CDR3 region reads CASSPGQVGTDTQYF.

Notes on this clone: From the germline J gene comes the end of the CDR3, since the read stops 3 residues before it. V and J are TRBV7-9 and TRBJ1-1, with TRBD1 matching 7 bases. Germline CDR1 SEHNR, CDR2 FQNEAQ (reference sequence). This CDR3 comprises 15 residues. The sequenced CDR3 bases are TGTGCCAGCAGTTCGGGGTGGCAGGGGGGACGCGAA. Protein sequence: CASSSGWQGGRE. The complete CDR3 reads CASSSGWQGGREAFF.

Concerning this clone: The read gets to within 3 residues of the CDR3 end, and the germline J gene fills in the rest. The chain uses TRBV30 and TRBJ2-6, with D unresolved. The CDR3 spans 14 residues. Between the trimmed V and J ends, which lost 2 bases and 1 base, there was a span of 6 bases. From germline, CDR1 is GTSNPN and CDR2 SVGIG (reference sequence). CDR3 region: CAWSIGSGANVLTF. Partial CDR3 DNA: TGTGCCTGGAGTATCGGGTCTGGGGCCAACGTC.

To note about this clone: The missing CDR3 end, 3 residues past where the read stops, is filled in from the germline J gene. The chain joins TRBV6-2 or TRBV6-3 to TRBJ1-5; perhaps TRBD1 as D (5 bases). Trimming stripped 2 bases from V and 5 bases from J, with 7 bases between. The germline gives CDR1 MNHEY, CDR2 SVGEGT. The CDR3 consists of 13 residues. The DNA read from the CDR3 is TGTGCCAGCAGTTACGTCAGGGATCAGCCC. The encoded protein is CASSYVRDQP. The whole CDR3 protein is CASSYVRDQPQHF.

For this clone: The read comes to an end 3 residues before the CDR3 does, leaving the germline J gene to fill in the end. V and J are TRBV20-1 and TRBJ2-3, with 8 positions matching TRBD1. Germline values: CDR1 DFQATT, CDR2 SNEGSKA (reference sequence). This CDR3 region has 13 residues. J lost 1 base, V lost 6 bases, and 3 bases had no gene match. The part of the CDR3 DNA that was read is TGCAGTGCCCCGGACAGGGGCACAGATACG. This codes for CSAPDRGTDT. The complete CDR3 reads CSAPDRGTDTQYF.

As for this clone: The read stops 3 residues short of the end of the CDR3; the missing end is completed from the germline J gene. This chain connects TRBV7-2 to TRBJ1-4; no definite D call. V gave up 4 bases and J gave up 4 bases, with 10 bases separating them. The CDR3 sequence is 14 residues long. CDR1 is SGHTA, CDR2 FQGNSA, per germline. The CDR3 loop is CASSSAVYNEKLFF. The sequenced part of the CDR3 DNA is TGTGCCAGCAGCTCGGCGGTATATAATGAAAAA.

As to this clone: A junction end diverges from the germline sequence, so it may reflect a read error. The read ends 3 residues shy of where the CDR3 ends; the end is completed using the germline J gene. V and J are TRBV19 and TRBJ2-7; TRBD2 agrees at 10 bases. CDR1 LNHDA and CDR2 SQIVND come from the germline V gene (reference sequence). The CDR3 has 16 amino acids. CDR3 loop: CASSGASGGSSNEQYF. The covered CDR3 bases are TGTGCCAGTAGTGGAGCTAGCGGGGGATCCTCCAACGAG. The full variable domain, rest sourced from reference TRBV19 and TRBJ2-7, is DGGITQSPKYLFRKEGQNVTLSCEQNLNHDAMYWYRQDPGQGLRLIYYSQIVNDFQKGDIAEGYSVSREKKESFPLTVTSAQKNPTAFYLCASSGASGGSSNEQYFGPGTRLTVT.

A note on this clone: Read coverage stops 3 residues before the CDR3 terminus; the germline J gene supplies the remainder. The V and J genes are TRBV5-1 and TRBJ2-2, with D unresolved. CDR1 is SGHRS, CDR2 YFSETQ, per germline. CDR3 length equals 14 residues. Trimming took 0 bases from V and 3 from J, leaving 6 bases between them. Incomplete CDR3 DNA: TGCGCCAGCAGCTTGGTCAGTCACACCGGGGAG. Its protein is CASSLVSHTGE. The complete CDR3 protein is CASSLVSHTGELFF.

A note on this clone: Sequencing ends 3 residues short of the CDR3 end; the germline J gene provides the rest. The chain is built from TRBV19 and TRBJ2-5, with 9 bases fitting TRBD2. In germline, CDR1 is LNHDA, CDR2 SQIVND (reference sequence). With 5 bases clipped from V and 5 bases from J, the junction kept 6 bases outside the gene matches. This CDR3 is built from 14 residues. The DNA read from the CDR3 is TGTGCCAGTAGTGGGGGACTAGCAGGGGAGACC. Its translation: CASSGGLAGET. The CDR3 in full is CASSGGLAGETQYF.

In regard to this clone: The sequence runs out 3 residues before the end of the CDR3; the remainder is reconstructed from the germline J gene. The chain carries TRBV6-2 or TRBV6-3 and TRBJ1-5; 7 bases align to TRBD1. V shed 6 bases, J shed 7 bases, and the junction held 9 bases outside the gene matches. The CDR3 is 14 amino acids. Germline V gene lookup returns CDR1 MNHEY and CDR2 SVGEGT. The CDR3 sequence: CASRETGELQPQHF. CDR3 DNA (partial): TGTGCCAGCAGAGAAACAGGGGAATTACAGCCC.

A remark on this clone: The CDR3 end is not reached by the read, which stops 3 residues before it; the germline J gene fills it in. This rearrangement joins TRBV19 to TRBJ1-1; D is ambiguous. Germline V CDR1 and CDR2: LNHDA, SQIVND (reference sequence). The CDR3 sequence is 13 residues long. V was shortened by 6 bases and J by 7 bases, with 15 bases between the two germline ends. The sequenced CDR3 bases are TGTGCCAGTAGAAAGACACAAACACATGAA. Protein sequence: CASRKTQTHE. The entire CDR3 protein is CASRKTQTHEAFF.

About this clone: The read gets to within 3 residues of the CDR3 end, and the germline J gene fills in the rest. The chain couples TRBV7-2 to TRBJ1-2; D is uncertain. The CDR3 consists of 12 residues. CDR1 and CDR2 (germline): SGHTA, FQGNSA. The CDR3 protein is CASSLDSGGYTF. Partial CDR3 DNA: TGTGCCAGCAGCTTGGATTCGGGGGGC.

A word on this clone: The read comes to an end 3 residues before the CDR3 does, leaving the germline J gene to fill in the end. The chain uses TRBV20-1 and TRBJ2-3; maybe TRBD2 (6 bases). V was pared by 3 bases and J by 4 bases, with 8 bases between. The CDR3 loop spans 12 amino acids. Germline V gene lookup returns CDR1 DFQATT and CDR2 SNEGSKA (reference sequence). The CDR3 sequence: CSASGGADTQYF. CDR3 DNA, as far as it was read: TGCAGTGCTAGCGGAGGGGCAGATACG.

For this clone: The read is 3 residues too short to cover the CDR3 end, so that end is filled in from the germline J gene. The rearrangement joins TRBV7-6 to TRBJ1-5, with D possibly TRBD1 on 5 matching bases. Germline CDR1 SGHVS, CDR2 FNYEAQ. This CDR3 region has 16 residues. V lost 5 bases and J 2 bases, leaving 16 bases between the germline ends. The CDR3 loop reads CASSHSGGEGNQPQHF. The covered CDR3 bases are TGTGCCAGCAGCCATTCCGGGGGTGAAGGCAATCAGCCC.

Turning to this clone: With the read ending 3 residues before the CDR3 end, the germline J gene is used to fill in that end. This chain links TRBV2 with TRBJ1-5; tentative D call: TRBD1 (6 bases). V lost 6 bases to trimming and J lost 3 bases, with 12 bases between them. The germline gives CDR1 SNHLY, CDR2 FYNNEI. This CDR3 is 14 amino acids long. CDR3: CASRGTGYNQPQHF. Incomplete CDR3 DNA: TGTGCCAGCAGGGGCACAGGGTACAATCAGCCC.

A note on this clone: The CDR3 end falls 3 residues outside the read, so it is completed with the germline J gene. V usage is TRBV7-2 and J usage is TRBJ2-3, with 10 bases fitting TRBD2. The CDR3 has 14 residues. CDR1 is SGHTA and CDR2 is FQGNSA in the germline V gene. V was clipped by 4 bases and J by 5 bases; unmatched bases: 3. The CDR3 loop is CASSSGTSEDTQYF. Incomplete CDR3 DNA: TGTGCCAGCAGCTCCGGGACTAGCGAAGATACG.

Worth noting for this clone: The read ends 3 residues before the CDR3 terminus; that terminus is restored from the germline J gene. The genes are TRBV5-6 and TRBJ1-1; 8 bases line up with TRBD1. Germline loops: CDR1 SGHDT, CDR2 YYEEEE. The CDR3 runs to 13 residues. The CDR3 is CASQDREWAPAFF. The covered CDR3 bases are TGTGCCAGTCAGGACAGGGAATGGGCACCG. Variable domain in full (rest from reference TRBV5-6 and TRBJ1-1): DAGVTQSPTHLIKTRGQQVTLRCSPKSGHDTVSWYQQALGQGPQFIFQYYEEEERQRGNFPDRFSGHQFPNYSSELNVNALLLGDSALYLCASQDREWAPAFFGQGTRLTVV.